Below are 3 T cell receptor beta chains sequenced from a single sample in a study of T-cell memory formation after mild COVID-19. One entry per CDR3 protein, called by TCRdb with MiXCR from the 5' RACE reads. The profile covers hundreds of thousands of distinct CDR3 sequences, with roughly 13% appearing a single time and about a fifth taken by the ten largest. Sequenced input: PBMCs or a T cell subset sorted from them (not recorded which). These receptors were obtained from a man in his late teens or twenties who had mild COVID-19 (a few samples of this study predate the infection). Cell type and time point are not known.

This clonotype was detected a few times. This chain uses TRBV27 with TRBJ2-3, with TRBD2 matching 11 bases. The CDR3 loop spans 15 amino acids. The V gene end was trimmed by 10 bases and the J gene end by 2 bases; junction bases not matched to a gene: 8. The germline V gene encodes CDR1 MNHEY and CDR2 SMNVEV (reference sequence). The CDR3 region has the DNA TGTGCCAACCCCGTAGCGGGGGGGAACACAGATACGCAGTATTTT. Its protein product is CANPVAGGNTDTQYF.

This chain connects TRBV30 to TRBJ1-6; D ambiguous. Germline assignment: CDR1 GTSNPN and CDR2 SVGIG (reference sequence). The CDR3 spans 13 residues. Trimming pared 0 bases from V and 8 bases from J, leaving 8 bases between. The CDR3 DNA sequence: TGTGCCTGGAGTGTTAGGGAAGATTCACCCCTCCACTTT. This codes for CAWSVREDSPLHF.

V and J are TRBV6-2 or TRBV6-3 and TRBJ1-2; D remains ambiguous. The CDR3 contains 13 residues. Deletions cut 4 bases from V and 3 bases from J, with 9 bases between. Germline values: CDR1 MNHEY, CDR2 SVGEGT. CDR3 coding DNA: TGTGCCAGCAGTTCCCACAGACACTATGGCTACACCTTC. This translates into CASSSHRHYGYTF.